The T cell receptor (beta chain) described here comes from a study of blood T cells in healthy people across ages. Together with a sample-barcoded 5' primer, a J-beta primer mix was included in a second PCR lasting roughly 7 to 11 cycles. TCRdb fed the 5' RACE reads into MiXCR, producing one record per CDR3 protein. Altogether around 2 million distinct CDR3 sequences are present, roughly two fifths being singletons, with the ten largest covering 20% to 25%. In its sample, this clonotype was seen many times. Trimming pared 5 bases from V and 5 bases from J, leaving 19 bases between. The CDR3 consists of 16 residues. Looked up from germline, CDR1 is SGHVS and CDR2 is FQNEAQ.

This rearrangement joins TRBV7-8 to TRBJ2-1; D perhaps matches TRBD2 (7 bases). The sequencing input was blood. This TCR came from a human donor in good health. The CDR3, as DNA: TGTGCCAGCAGCAGACGACGGGGGGCGACTAACAATGAGCAGTTCTTC. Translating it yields CASSRRRGATNNEQFF.